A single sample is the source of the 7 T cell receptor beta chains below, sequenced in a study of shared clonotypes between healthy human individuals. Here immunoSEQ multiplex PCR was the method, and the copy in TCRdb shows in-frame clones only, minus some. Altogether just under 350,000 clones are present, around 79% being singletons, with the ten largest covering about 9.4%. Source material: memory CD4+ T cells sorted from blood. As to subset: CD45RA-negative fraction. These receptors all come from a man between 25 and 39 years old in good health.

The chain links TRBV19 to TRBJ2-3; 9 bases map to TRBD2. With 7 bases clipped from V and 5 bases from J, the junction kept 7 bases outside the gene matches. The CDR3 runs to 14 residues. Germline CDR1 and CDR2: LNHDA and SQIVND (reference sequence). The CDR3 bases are TGTGCCAGTAAAATTAGCGGGGGAGGAGATACGCAGTATTTT. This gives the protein CASKISGGGDTQYF.

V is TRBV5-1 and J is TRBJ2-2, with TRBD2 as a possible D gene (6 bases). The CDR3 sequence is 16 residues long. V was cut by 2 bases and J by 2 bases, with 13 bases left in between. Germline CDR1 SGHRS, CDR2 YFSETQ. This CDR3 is CASSFGAGSNTGELFF. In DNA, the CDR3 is TGCGCCAGCAGCTTCGGGGCGGGATCCAACACCGGGGAGCTGTTTTTT.

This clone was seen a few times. The CDR3 reads CASSPAVNTGELFF. The CDR3 region has the DNA TGCGCCAGCTCTCCAGCGGTTAACACCGGGGAGCTGTTTTTT. The chain joins TRBV10-1 to TRBJ2-2; a weak D match, TRBD2 (5 bases). In germline, CDR1 is WNHNN, CDR2 SYGVQD (reference sequence). There are 14 residues in the CDR3. Trimming took 8 bases from V and 2 from J, leaving 12 bases between them.

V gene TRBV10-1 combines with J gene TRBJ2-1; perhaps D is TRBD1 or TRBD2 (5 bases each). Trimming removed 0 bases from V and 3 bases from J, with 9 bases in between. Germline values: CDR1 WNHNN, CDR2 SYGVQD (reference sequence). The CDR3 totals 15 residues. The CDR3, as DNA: TGCGCCAGCAGTGAGTCGAGGGGCGACTACAATGAGCAGTTCTTC. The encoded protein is CASSESRGDYNEQFF.

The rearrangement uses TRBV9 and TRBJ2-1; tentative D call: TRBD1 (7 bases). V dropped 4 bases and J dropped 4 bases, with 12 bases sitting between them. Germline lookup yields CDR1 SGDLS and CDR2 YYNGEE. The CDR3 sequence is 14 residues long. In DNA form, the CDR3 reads TGTGCCAGCAGCCCGCGGGGACAGTACAATGAGCAGTTCTTC. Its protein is CASSPRGQYNEQFF. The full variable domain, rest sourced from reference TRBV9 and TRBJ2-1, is DSGVTQTPKHLITATGQRVTLRCSPRSGDLSVYWYQQSLDQGLQFLIQYYNGEERAKGNILERFSAQQFPDLHSELNLSSLELGDSALYFCASSPRGQYNEQFFGPGTRLTVL.

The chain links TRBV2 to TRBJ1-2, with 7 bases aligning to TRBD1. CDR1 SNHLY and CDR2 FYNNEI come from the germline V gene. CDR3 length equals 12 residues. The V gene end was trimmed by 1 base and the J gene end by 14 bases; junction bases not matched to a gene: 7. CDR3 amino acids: CASSEERQGITF. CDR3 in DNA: TGTGCCAGCAGTGAAGAACGACAGGGTATAACCTTC. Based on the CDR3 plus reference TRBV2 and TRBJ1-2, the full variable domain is EPEVTQTPSHQVTQMGQEVILRCVPISNHLYFYWYRQILGQKVEFLVSFYNNEISEKSEIFDDQFSVERPDGSNFTLKIRSTKLEDSAMYFCASSEERQGITFGSGTRLTVV.

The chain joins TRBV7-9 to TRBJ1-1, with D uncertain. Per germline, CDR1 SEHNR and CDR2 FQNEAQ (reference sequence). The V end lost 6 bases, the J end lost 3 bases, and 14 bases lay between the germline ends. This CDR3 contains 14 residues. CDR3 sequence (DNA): TGTGCCAGCAGTCAAAGACGGCGTTACACTGAAGCTTTCTTT. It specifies CASSQRRRYTEAFF.